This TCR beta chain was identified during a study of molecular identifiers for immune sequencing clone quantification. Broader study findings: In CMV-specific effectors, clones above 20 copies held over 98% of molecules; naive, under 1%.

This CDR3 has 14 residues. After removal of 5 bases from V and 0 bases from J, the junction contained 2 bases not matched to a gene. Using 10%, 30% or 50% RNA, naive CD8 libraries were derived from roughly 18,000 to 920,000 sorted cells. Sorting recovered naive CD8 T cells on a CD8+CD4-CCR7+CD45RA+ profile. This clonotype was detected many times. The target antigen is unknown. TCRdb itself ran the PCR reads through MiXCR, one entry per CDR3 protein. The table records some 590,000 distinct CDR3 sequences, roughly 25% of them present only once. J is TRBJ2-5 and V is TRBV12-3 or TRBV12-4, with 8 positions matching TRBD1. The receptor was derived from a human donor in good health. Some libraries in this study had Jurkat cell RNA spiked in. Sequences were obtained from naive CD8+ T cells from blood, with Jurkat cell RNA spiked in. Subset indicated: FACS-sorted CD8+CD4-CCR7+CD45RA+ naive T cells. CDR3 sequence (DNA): TGTGCCAGCAGTCGGACAGGGAACCAAGAGACCCAGTACTTC. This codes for CASSRTGNQETQYF.